This T cell receptor (beta chain) was sequenced during a study of human T cells and chemical hapten exposure. The time point: patch test 2, 6 weeks after DPC sensitization. Regarding treatment: therapeutic diphenylcyclopropenone sensitization with weekly scalp DPC. TCRdb re-analysed the RACE reads in MiXCR, keeping a single row per CDR3 protein. In the table there are over 85,000 distinct CDR3 sequences, about a tenth of which are singletons. The CDR3 is 15 residues long. CDR1 is SNHLY, CDR2 FYNNEI, per germline. With V trimmed by 7 bases and J by 2 bases, 9 bases remained unmatched. This TCR came from a woman aged 40-49 years with alopecia areata. Some clones in this sample may be carry-over from other donors' samples. This rearrangement joins TRBV2 to TRBJ2-3, with 7 bases that match TRBD2. The sample was whole blood, taken in connection with sensitization to the hapten diphenylcyclopropenone (DPC). CDR3 nucleotides: TGTGCCAGCACTTGGGCTAGCGGAGCCACAGATACGCAGTATTTT. This codes for CASTWASGATDTQYF.